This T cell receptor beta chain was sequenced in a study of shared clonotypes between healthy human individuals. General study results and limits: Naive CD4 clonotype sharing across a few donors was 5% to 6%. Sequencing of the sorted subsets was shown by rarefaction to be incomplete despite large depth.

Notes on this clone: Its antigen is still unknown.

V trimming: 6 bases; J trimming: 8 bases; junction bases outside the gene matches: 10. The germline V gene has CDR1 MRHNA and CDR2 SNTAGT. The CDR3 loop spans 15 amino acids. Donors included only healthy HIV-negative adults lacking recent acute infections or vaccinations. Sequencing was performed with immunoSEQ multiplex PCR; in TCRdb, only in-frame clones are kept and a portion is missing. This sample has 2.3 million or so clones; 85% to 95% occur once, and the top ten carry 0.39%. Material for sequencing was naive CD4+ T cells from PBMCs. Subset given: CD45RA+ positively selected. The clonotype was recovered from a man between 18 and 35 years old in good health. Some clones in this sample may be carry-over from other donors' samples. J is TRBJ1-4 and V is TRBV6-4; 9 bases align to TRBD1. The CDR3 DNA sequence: TGTGCCAGCAGGAAAACAGGGGGCCGATCGGAAAAACTGTTTTTT. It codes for CASRKTGGRSEKLFF.